One sample yielded the 5 T cell receptor beta chains listed below, sequenced in a study of T-cell memory formation after mild COVID-19. TCRdb reprocessed the 5' RACE reads via MiXCR and lists one record per CDR3 protein. The profile covers over 300,000 distinct CDR3 sequences, with around 20% appearing a single time and around 23% taken by the ten largest. Sequenced material: PBMCs or a T cell subset sorted from them (not recorded which). These TCRs come from a man aged 18-30 years who had mild COVID-19 (a few samples of this study predate the infection). Cell type and time point are not known.

This clonotype appeared once. A read error may produce the germline difference seen at one junction end. The rearrangement uses TRBV7-9 and TRBJ2-7; D not certain. The CDR3 has 12 amino acids. CDR1 is SEHNR, CDR2 FQNEAQ, per germline (reference sequence). CDR3 region: CASSFSSHEQYF. The CDR3 region has the DNA TGTGCCAGCAGCTTTAGCTCCCACGAGCAGTACTTC. Combining the CDR3 with reference TRBV7-9 and TRBJ2-7 gives the whole variable domain DTGVSQNPRHKITKRGQNVTFRCDPISEHNRLYWYRQTLGQGPEFLTYFQNEAQLEKSRLLSDRFSAERPKGSFSTLEIQRTEQGDSAMYLCASSFSSHEQYFGPGTRLTVT.

CDR3 coding DNA: TGTGCCTGGAGTGTACAGGGAGCCCCAGATACGCAGTATTTT. This sequence encodes CAWSVQGAPDTQYF. This rearrangement joins TRBV30 to TRBJ2-3, with TRBD1 as a possible D gene (6 bases). In germline, CDR1 is GTSNPN, CDR2 SVGIG (reference sequence). Trimming shortened V by 0 bases and J by 4 bases, and 11 bases separated the two germline ends. The CDR3 has 14 residues. The full variable domain, with the rest looked up from reference TRBV30 and TRBJ2-3, is SQTIHQWPATLVQPVGSPLSLECTVEGTSNPNLYWYRQAAGRGLQLLFYSVGIGQISSEVPQNLSASRPQDRQFILSSKKLLLSDSGFYLCAWSVQGAPDTQYFGPGTRLTVL.

This clonotype has only a few counts. The chain links TRBV18 to TRBJ2-7; tentatively, D is TRBD2 (6 bases). The CDR3 runs to 12 residues. CDR1 is KGHSH, CDR2 LQKENI, per germline. Trimming removed 0 bases from V and 6 bases from J, with 6 bases in between. The CDR3 protein is CASSPPGGEQYV. The CDR3 DNA reads TGTGCCAGCTCACCACCCGGGGGCGAGCAGTACGTC.

This clonotype was seen only a few times. This rearrangement joins TRBV5-1 to TRBJ1-1; no clear D gene. Trimming stripped 1 base from V and 1 base from J, with 5 bases between. The CDR3 has 13 amino acids. Per germline, CDR1 SGHRS and CDR2 YFSETQ. CDR3 DNA sequence: TGCGCCAGCAGCTTGAAGGGGAACACTGAAGCTTTCTTT. This sequence encodes CASSLKGNTEAFF.

This clonotype has a count of ten or more. V gene TRBV10-3 combines with J gene TRBJ1-4; D unclear. The CDR3 spans 18 residues. Looked up from germline, CDR1 is ENHRY and CDR2 is SYGVKD. Trimming removed 0 bases at V and 0 bases at J, with 14 bases between. The CDR3 protein is CAISESSSGEATNEKLFF. Written as DNA, the CDR3 is TGTGCCATCAGTGAGTCGAGCTCGGGCGAGGCAACTAATGAAAAACTGTTTTTT.